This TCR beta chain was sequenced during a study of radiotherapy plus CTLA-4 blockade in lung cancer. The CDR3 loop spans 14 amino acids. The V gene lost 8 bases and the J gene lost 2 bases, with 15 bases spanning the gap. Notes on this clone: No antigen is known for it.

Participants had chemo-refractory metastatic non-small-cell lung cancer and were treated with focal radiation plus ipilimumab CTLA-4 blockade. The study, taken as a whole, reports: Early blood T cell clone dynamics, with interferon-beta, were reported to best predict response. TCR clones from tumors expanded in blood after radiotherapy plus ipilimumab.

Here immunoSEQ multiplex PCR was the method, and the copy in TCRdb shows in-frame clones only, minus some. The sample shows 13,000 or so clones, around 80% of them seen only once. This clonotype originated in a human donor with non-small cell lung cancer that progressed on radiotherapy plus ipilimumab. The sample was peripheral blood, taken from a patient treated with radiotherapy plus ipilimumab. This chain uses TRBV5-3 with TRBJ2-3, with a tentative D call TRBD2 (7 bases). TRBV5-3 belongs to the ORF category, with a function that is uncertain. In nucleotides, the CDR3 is TGTGCCAGCAGCCCTGGGGGGGCCACAGATACGCAGTATTTT. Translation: CASSPGGATDTQYF.